One and the same sample provided the 3 T cell receptor beta chains below, sequenced in a study of cytomegalovirus exposure and HLA in healthy donors. Amplification used 60 Vbeta primers and 13 Jbeta primers. Some clones are missing from TCRdb's copy, which holds only in-frame ones; the method was immunoSEQ multiplex PCR. In the table there are under 200,000 clones, around 80% of which are singletons. The specimen was PBMCs. The receptors stem from a middle-aged woman in good health and CMV-seronegative.

The V call is TRBV11-2, the J call TRBJ2-3, with D unresolved. The CDR3 is 15 residues long. CDR1 is SGHAT, CDR2 FQNNGV, per germline. V was cut by 0 bases and J by 1 base, with 8 bases left in between. Here the CDR3 reads CASSLDLLGTDTQYF. The CDR3 nucleotides are TGTGCCAGCAGCTTAGATCTATTAGGCACAGATACGCAGTATTTT. The whole variable domain, remainder taken from reference TRBV11-2 and TRBJ2-3, is EAGVAQSPRYKIIEKRQSVAFWCNPISGHATLYWYQQILGQGPKLLIQFQNNGVVDDSQLPKDRFSAERLKGVDSTLKIQPAKLEDSAVYLCASSLDLLGTDTQYFGPGTRLTVL.

The rearrangement joins TRBV30 to TRBJ2-3, with TRBD2 identical over 11 bases. CDR3 length equals 20 residues. J gave up 3 bases and V 0 bases, and 17 bases lay outside the gene matches. Germline V gene sequence: CDR1 GTSNPN, CDR2 SVGIG (reference sequence). CDR3 amino acids: CAWSVYTERLAGWQTDTQYF. The CDR3 DNA is TGTGCCTGGAGTGTATATACCGAGCGACTAGCGGGGTGGCAAACAGATACGCAGTATTTT.

The J gene is TRBJ1-2, the V gene TRBV30; 8 positions agree with TRBD1. The germline CDR1 and CDR2 sequences are GTSNPN and SVGIG (reference sequence). The ends lost 3 bases at V and 7 bases at J; junction bases unmatched: 4. The CDR3 is 12 amino acids. The CDR3 reads CAWRHGQGGYTF. For the CDR3, the DNA is TGTGCCTGGAGGCACGGACAGGGTGGCTACACCTTC.